The 10 T cell receptor beta chains below come from one sample, sequenced in a study of shared clonotypes between healthy human individuals. Clones were read by immunoSEQ multiplex PCR, and TCRdb kept only the in-frame ones, dropping some. The sample gives 950,000 to 1,300,000 clones, approximately 70% of which show up once; around 1.5% is in the top ten. The sample was memory CD4+ T cells sorted from blood. The sample's subset: CD45RA-negative fraction. All receptors come from a man in his late teens or twenties in good health.

This sequence joins TRBV29-1 and TRBJ1-2, with a possible D match to TRBD1 (6 bases). Germline CDR1 reads SQVTM; CDR2 reads ANQGSEA. The CDR3 covers 12 residues. Deletions cut 4 bases from V and 8 bases from J, with 14 bases between. CDR3 sequence reads: CSVGTANSGYTF. The CDR3 DNA sequence: TGCAGCGTTGGGACAGCCAACTCCGGCTACACCTTC.

This chain joins TRBV7-2 and TRBJ2-4, with unresolved D. The ends were cut back, 5 bases at V and 12 bases at J, with 17 bases in the middle. Per the germline V gene, CDR1 is SGHTA and CDR2 is FQGNSA. CDR3 size: 13 residues. The CDR3 loop is CASSQSGVNSQYF. The CDR3 coding sequence is TGTGCCAGCAGCCAGTCCGGAGTTAACTCTCAGTACTTC.

This clone has only one observation. CDR3 nucleotides: TGTGCCAGCAGTGATCAAGGGGCGCGAACTGAAGCTTTCTTT. Translated, it gives CASSDQGARTEAFF. The V call is TRBV2, the J call TRBJ1-1; D possibly corresponds to TRBD1 (5 bases). The CDR3 is 14 residues long. Germline V gene lookup returns CDR1 SNHLY and CDR2 FYNNEI. V gave up 3 bases and J gave up 5 bases, with 13 bases separating them. Together with reference TRBV2 and TRBJ1-1, the CDR3 gives the full variable domain: EPEVTQTPSHQVTQMGQEVILRCVPISNHLYFYWYRQILGQKVEFLVSFYNNEISEKSEIFDDQFSVERPDGSNFTLKIRSTKLEDSAMYFCASSDQGARTEAFFGQGTRLTVV.

This clone showed up many times. The same CDR3 arises from other DNA sequences in this sample as well. The chain is built from TRBV19 and TRBJ1-2; unclear D gene. The CDR3 is made up of 14 amino acids. Trimming took 3 bases from V and 4 from J, leaving 12 bases between them. CDR1 is LNHDA, CDR2 SQIVND, per germline (reference sequence). CDR3 DNA: TGTGCCAGTAGTATCGATCCCAGCTTCTATGGCTACACCTTC. Protein product: CASSIDPSFYGYTF.

The chain uses TRBV2 and TRBJ2-1; 14 nucleotides line up with TRBD2. From germline, CDR1 is SNHLY and CDR2 FYNNEI. Losses at the gene ends were 6 bases for V and 15 bases for J; bases not matched to a gene: 4. The CDR3 extends over 12 amino acids. The CDR3 is CASSGTSGGGFF. CDR3 coding DNA: TGTGCCAGCAGCGGGACTAGCGGGGGTGGGTTCTTC.

As for this clone: The sample carries other DNA sequences with the same CDR3. The V call is TRBV11-2, the J call TRBJ2-1; TRBD2 is a possible D gene (5 bases). The V gene lost 1 base and the J gene lost 0 bases, with 7 bases spanning the gap. From germline, CDR1 is SGHAT and CDR2 FQNNGV. This CDR3 is 15 amino acids long. Here the CDR3 reads CASSLAGSSYNEQFF. CDR3 bases: TGTGCCAGCAGCTTAGCGGGAAGCTCCTACAATGAGCAGTTCTTC. The complete variable domain, with remaining parts taken from reference TRBV11-2 and TRBJ2-1, reads EAGVAQSPRYKIIEKRQSVAFWCNPISGHATLYWYQQILGQGPKLLIQFQNNGVVDDSQLPKDRFSAERLKGVDSTLKIQPAKLEDSAVYLCASSLAGSSYNEQFFGPGTRLTVL.

This chain joins TRBV9 and TRBJ2-7, with 7 nucleotides matching TRBD1. The germline V gene has CDR1 SGDLS and CDR2 YYNGEE. CDR3 size: 15 residues. Losses at the gene ends were 2 bases for V and 3 bases for J; bases not matched to a gene: 8. As DNA, the CDR3 is TGTGCCAGCAGCGTGGGCGGACAGGACGGCTACGAGCAGTACTTC. Translated, it gives CASSVGGQDGYEQYF.

The V call is TRBV6-1, the J call TRBJ1-1, with 10 bases fitting TRBD1. CDR1 is MNHNS and CDR2 is SASEGT in the germline V gene. The V gene end was trimmed by 3 bases and the J gene end by 5 bases; junction bases not matched to a gene: 6. The CDR3 loop spans 15 amino acids. CDR3 in DNA: TGTGCCAGCAGTGACAGCCCGGGACAGGGGACTGAAGCTTTCTTT. Translating it yields CASSDSPGQGTEAFF.

CDR3 DNA: TGTGCCAGCAGTCCCCAGGGGGGGGCGTACGAGCAGTACTTC. Amino acid sequence: CASSPQGGAYEQYF. This rearrangement joins TRBV7-3 to TRBJ2-7; D assignment may be TRBD1 or TRBD2 (7 bases each). The V gene lost 6 bases and the J gene lost 4 bases, with 16 bases spanning the gap. This CDR3 contains 14 residues. Per the germline V gene, CDR1 is SGHTA and CDR2 is FQGTGA.

J is TRBJ2-3 and V is TRBV2, with a weak D call TRBD2 (6 bases). This CDR3 has 14 amino acids. Germline V gives CDR1 SNHLY, CDR2 FYNNEI. Trimming took off 7 bases at V and 2 bases at J, with 13 bases between the two ends. CDR3 nucleotides: TGTGCCAGCACGGTAGCGGACTTCACAGATACGCAGTATTTT. Amino acids: CASTVADFTDTQYF.